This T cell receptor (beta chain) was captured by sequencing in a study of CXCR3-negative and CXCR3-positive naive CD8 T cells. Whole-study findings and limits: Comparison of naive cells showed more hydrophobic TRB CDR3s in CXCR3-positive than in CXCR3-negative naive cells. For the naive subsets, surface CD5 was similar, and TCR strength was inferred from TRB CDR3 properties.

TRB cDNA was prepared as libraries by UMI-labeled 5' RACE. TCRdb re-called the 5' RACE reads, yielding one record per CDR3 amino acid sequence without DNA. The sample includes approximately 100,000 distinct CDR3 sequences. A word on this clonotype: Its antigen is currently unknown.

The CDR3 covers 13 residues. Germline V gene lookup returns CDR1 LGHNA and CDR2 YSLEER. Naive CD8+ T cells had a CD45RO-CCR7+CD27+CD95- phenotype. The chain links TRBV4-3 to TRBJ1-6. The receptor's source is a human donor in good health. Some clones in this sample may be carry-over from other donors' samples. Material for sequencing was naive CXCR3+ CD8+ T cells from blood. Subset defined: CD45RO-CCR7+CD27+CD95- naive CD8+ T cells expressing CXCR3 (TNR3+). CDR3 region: CASSQVKDDTLHF.